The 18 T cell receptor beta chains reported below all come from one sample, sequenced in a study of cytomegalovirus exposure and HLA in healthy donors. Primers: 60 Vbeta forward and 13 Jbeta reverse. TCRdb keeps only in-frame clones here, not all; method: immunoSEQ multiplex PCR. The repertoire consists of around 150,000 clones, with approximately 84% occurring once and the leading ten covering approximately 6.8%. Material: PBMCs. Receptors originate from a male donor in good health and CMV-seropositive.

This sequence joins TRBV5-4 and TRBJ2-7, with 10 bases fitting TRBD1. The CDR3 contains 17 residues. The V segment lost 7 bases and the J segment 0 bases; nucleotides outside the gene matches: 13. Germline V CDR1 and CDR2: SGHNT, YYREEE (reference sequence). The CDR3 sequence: CASQQGQGTGYSYEQYF. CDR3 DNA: TGTGCCAGCCAGCAGGGACAGGGGACAGGATACTCCTACGAGCAGTACTTC.

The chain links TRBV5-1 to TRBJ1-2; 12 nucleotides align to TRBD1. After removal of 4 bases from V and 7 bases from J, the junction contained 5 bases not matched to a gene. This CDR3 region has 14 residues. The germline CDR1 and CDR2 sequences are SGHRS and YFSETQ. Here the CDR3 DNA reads TGCGCCAGCAGCCTCGGGACAGGGGGCGTTGGCTACACCTTC. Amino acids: CASSLGTGGVGYTF.

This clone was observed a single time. The CDR3 spells CASSSFGGVDEKLFF. The CDR3 nucleotides are TGTGCCAGCAGTTCCTTTGGAGGGGTAGATGAAAAACTGTTTTTT. This chain joins TRBV27 and TRBJ1-4, with D possibly being TRBD1 (5 bases). Trimming removed 4 bases at V and 6 bases at J, with 15 bases between. This CDR3 has 15 amino acids. Germline assignment: CDR1 MNHEY and CDR2 SMNVEV (reference sequence).

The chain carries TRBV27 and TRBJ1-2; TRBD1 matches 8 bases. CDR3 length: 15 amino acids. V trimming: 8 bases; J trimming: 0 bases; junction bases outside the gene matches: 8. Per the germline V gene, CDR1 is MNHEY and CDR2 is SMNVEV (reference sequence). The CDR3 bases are TGTGCCAGCCGAGGTACAGGGGGACCTAACTATGGCTACACCTTC. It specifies CASRGTGGPNYGYTF.

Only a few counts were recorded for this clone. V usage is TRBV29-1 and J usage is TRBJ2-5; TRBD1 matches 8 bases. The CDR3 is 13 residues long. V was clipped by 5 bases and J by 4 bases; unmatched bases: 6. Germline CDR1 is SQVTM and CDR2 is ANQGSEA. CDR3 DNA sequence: TGCAGCGTTAAACAGGGGGGTGGAGAGACCCAGTACTTC. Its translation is CSVKQGGGETQYF.

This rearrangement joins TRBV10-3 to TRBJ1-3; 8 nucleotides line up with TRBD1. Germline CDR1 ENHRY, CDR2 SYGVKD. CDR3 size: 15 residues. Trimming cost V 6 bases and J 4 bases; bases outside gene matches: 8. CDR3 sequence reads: CAIRPGQDGGNTIYF. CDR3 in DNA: TGTGCCATCAGGCCGGGACAGGATGGAGGAAACACCATATATTTT.

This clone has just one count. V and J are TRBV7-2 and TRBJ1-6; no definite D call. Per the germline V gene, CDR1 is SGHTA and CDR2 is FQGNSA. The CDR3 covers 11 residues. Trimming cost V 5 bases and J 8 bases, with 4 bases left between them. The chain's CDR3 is CASSQDSPLHF. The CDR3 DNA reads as TGTGCCAGCAGCCAGGATTCACCCCTCCACTTT.

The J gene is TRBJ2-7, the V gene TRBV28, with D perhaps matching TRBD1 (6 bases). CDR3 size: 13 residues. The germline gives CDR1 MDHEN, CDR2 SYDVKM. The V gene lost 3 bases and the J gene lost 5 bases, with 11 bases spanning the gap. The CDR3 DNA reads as TGTGCCAGCAGTTTTCTGGGGGCCCACGAGCAGTACTTC. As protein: CASSFLGAHEQYF.

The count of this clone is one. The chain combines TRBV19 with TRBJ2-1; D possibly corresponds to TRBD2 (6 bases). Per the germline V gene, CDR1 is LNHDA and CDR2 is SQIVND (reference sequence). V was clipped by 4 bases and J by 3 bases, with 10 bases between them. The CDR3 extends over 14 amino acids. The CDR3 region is CASSRRTNYNEQFF. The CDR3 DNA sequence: TGTGCCAGTAGTAGGCGGACTAACTACAATGAGCAGTTCTTC.

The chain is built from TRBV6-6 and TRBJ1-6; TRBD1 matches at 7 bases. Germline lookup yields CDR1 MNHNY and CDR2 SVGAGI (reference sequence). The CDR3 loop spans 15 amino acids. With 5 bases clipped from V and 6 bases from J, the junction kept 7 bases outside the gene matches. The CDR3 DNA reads TGTGCCAGCAGTCCCCGGGACAGCCCTAATTCACCCCTCCACTTT. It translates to CASSPRDSPNSPLHF.

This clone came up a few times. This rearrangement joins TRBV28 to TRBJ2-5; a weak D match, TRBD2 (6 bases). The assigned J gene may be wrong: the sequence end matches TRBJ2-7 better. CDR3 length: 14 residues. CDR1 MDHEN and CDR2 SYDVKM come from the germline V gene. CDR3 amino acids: CASRPGDRLGEQYF. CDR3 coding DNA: TGTGCCAGCAGGCCGGGGGACCGATTAGGCGAGCAGTACTTC.

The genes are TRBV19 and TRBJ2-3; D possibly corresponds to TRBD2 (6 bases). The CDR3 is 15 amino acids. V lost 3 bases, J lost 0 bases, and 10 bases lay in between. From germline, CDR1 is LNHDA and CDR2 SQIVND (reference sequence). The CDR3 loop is CASSMGLASTDTQYF. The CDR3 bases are TGTGCCAGTAGTATGGGCCTAGCGAGCACAGATACGCAGTATTTT.

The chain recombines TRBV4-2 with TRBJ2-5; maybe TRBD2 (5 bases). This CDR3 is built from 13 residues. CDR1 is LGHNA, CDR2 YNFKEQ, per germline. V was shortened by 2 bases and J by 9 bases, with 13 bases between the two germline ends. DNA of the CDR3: TGTGCCAGCAGCCAAACCTTGCAGAGGGCCCAGTACTTC. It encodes CASSQTLQRAQYF.

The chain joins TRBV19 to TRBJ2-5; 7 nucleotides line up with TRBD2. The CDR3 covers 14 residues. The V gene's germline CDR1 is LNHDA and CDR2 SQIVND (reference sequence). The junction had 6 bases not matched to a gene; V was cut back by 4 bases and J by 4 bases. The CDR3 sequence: CASSRTSASETQYF. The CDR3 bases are TGTGCCAGTAGTAGAACTAGCGCATCAGAGACCCAGTACTTC.

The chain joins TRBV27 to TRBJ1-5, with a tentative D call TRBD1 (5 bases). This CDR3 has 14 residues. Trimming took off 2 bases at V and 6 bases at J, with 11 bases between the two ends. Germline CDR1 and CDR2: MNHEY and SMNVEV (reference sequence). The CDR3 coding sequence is TGTGCCAGCAGTTTACAGCAGGGCCCTCAGCCCCAGCATTTT. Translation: CASSLQQGPQPQHF.

The CDR3: CASSYFPQATGELFF. CDR3 bases: TGTGCCAGCAGTTACTTTCCCCAGGCTACGGGGGAGCTGTTTTTT. The J gene is TRBJ2-2, the V gene TRBV6-5; no reliable D call. The CDR3 loop spans 15 amino acids. Looked up from germline, CDR1 is MNHEY and CDR2 is SVGAGI. Trimming stripped 1 base from V and 8 bases from J, with 14 bases between.

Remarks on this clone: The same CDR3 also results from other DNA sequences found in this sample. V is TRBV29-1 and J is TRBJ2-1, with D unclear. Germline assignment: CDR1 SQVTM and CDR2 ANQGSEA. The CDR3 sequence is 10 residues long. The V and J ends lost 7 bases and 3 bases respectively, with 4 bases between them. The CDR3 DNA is TGCAGCGCTTTCTACAATGAGCAGTTCTTC. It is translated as CSAFYNEQFF.

CDR3 nucleotides: TGTGCCAGCAGTCCGGGGGACAGGGGAAAGTGGGGCGGGGAGCTGTTTTTT. This codes for CASSPGDRGKWGGELFF. V usage is TRBV27 and J usage is TRBJ2-2, with 10 bases aligning to TRBD1. The length of the CDR3 is 17 residues. Germline values: CDR1 MNHEY, CDR2 SMNVEV (reference sequence). V shed 5 bases and J 7 bases; nucleotides not matched to a gene: 13.